The text below deals with one T cell receptor beta chain. This record belongs to a study of blood T cell repertoires in COVID-19. Across the study: In each case, the material was cDNA or gDNA derived from T cells, B-cell-depleted T cells, or PBMCs.

The germline CDR1 and CDR2 sequences are MNHEY and SVGEGT. Trimming pared 5 bases from V and 2 bases from J, leaving 13 bases between. The CDR3 runs to 14 residues. As originally analysed: Estimation of nucleated cell counts relied on the amplification of reference gene primers. TCRdb's copy holds only in-frame clones and misses some; the assay was immunoSEQ multiplex PCR. Clone size and the V and J calls come from that table; the DNA yielded D and trimming. Among about 140,000 clones, more than 80% were seen once, and the ten largest hold roughly 6.5%. The chain is built from TRBV6-2 or TRBV6-3 and TRBJ2-7, with D unclear. The specimen was peripheral blood. This clonotype was sampled from a human donor in a cohort sampled during active COVID-19. CDR3 loop: CASSDPAAAYEQYF. The CDR3 DNA is TGTGCCAGCAGTGACCCGGCGGCCGCCTACGAGCAGTACTTC.